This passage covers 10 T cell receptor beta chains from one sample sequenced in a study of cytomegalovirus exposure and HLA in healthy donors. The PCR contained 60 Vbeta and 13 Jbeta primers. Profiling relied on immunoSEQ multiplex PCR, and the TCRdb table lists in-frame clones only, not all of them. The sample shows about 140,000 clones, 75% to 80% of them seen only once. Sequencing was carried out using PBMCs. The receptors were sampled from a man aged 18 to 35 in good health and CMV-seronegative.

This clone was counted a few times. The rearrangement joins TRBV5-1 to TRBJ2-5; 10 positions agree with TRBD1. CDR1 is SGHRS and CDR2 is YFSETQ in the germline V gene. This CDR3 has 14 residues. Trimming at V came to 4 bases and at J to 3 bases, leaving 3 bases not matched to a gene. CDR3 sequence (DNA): TGCGCCAGCAGCGGGACAGGGGTCAAAGAGACCCAGTACTTC. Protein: CASSGTGVKETQYF. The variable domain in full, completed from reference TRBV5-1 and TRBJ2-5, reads KAGVTQTPRYLIKTRGQQVTLSCSPISGHRSVSWYQQTPGQGLQFLFEYFSETQRNKGNFPGRFSGRQFSNSRSEMNVSTLELGDSALYLCASSGTGVKETQYFGPGTRLLVL.

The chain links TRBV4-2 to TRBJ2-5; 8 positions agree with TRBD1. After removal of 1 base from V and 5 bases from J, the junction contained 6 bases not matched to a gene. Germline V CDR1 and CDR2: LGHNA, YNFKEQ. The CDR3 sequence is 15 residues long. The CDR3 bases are TGTGCCAGCAGCCAAGCCGCCCAGGGGGCGGAGACCCAGTACTTC. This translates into CASSQAAQGAETQYF.

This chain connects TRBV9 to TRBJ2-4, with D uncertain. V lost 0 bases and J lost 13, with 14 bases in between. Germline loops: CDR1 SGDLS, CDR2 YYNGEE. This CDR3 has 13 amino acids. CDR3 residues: CASSVGSTAVQYF. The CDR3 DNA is TGTGCCAGCAGCGTAGGTTCAACAGCCGTACAGTACTTC.

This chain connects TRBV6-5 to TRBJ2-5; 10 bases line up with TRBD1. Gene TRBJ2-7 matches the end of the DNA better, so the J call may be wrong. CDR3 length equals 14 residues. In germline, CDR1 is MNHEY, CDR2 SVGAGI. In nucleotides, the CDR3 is TGTGCCAGCAGCGGAGGGACAGGGGAGTTCGAGCAGTACTTC. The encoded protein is CASSGGTGEFEQYF.

The CDR3 DNA reads as TGCAGCGTTGATGGGACTAGCGGATCAAAGTACAATGAGCAGTTCTTC. Translating gives CSVDGTSGSKYNEQFF. V and J are TRBV29-1 and TRBJ2-1, with TRBD2 matching 11 bases. Losses at the gene ends were 3 bases for V and 4 bases for J; bases not matched to a gene: 8. This CDR3 has 16 amino acids. CDR1 is SQVTM and CDR2 is ANQGSEA in the germline V gene.

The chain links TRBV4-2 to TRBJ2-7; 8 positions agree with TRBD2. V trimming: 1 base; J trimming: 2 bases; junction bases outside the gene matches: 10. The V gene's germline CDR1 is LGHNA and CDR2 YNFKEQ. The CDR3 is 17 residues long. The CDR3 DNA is TGTGCCAGCAGCCAAGTCGCGGGGGGCATGACCGCCTACGAGCAGTACTTC. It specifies CASSQVAGGMTAYEQYF.

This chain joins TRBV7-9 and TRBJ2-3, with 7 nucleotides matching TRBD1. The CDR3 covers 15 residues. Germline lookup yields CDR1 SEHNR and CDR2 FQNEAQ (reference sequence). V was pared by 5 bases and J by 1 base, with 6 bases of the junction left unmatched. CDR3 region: CASSPRTGGTDTQYF. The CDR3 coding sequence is TGTGCCAGCAGCCCCAGGACAGGAGGCACAGATACGCAGTATTTT.

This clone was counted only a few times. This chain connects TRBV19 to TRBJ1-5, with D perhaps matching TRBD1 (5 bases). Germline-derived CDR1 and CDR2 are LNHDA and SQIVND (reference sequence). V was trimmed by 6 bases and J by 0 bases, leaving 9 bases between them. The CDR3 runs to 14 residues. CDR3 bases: TGTGCCAGTAGAGGGGAATATAGCAATCAGCCCCAGCATTTT. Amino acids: CASRGEYSNQPQHF.

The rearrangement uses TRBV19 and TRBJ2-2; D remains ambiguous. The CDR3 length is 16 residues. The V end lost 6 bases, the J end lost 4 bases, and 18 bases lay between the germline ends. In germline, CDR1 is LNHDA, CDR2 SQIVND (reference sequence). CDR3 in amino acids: CASRYLAAHGTGELFF. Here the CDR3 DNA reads TGTGCCAGTAGATATCTTGCCGCCCACGGCACCGGGGAGCTGTTTTTT.

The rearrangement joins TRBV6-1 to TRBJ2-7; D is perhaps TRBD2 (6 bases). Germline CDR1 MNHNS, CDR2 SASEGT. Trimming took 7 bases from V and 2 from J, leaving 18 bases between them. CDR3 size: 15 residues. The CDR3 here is CASIPVGTATYEQYF. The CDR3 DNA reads TGTGCCAGCATTCCAGTTGGGACTGCGACCTACGAGCAGTACTTC.